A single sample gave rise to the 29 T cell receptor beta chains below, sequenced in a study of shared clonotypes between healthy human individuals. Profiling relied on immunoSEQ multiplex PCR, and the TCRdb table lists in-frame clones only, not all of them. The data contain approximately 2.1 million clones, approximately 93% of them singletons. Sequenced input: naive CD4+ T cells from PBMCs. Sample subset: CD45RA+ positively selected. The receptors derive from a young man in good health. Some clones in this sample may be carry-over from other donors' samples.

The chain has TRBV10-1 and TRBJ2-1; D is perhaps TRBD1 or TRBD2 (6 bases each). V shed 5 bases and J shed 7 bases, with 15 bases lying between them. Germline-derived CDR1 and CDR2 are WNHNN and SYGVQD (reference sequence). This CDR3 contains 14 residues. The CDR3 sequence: CASSPRGRRNEQFF. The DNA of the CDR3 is TGCGCCAGCAGTCCGAGGGGGAGGAGAAATGAGCAGTTCTTC.

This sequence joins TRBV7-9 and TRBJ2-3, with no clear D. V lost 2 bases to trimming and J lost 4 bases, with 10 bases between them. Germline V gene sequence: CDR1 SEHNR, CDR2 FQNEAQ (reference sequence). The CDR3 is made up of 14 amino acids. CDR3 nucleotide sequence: TGTGCCAGCAGCTTAACCGGTTCCGCAGATACGCAGTATTTT. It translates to CASSLTGSADTQYF.

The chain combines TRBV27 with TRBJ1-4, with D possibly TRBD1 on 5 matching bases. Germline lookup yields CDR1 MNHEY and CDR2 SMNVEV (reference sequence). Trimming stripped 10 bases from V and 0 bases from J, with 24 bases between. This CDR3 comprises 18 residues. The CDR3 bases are TGTGCCAACCCGGGGCGTCTAGTAAAGCCGGCAACTAATGAAAAACTGTTTTTT. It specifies CANPGRLVKPATNEKLFF.

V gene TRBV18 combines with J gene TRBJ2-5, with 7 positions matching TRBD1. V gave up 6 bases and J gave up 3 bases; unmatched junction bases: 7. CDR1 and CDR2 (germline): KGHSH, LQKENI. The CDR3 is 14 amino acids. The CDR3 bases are TGTGCCAGCTCGCAGACAGGGTTGGAAGAGACCCAGTACTTC. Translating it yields CASSQTGLEETQYF.

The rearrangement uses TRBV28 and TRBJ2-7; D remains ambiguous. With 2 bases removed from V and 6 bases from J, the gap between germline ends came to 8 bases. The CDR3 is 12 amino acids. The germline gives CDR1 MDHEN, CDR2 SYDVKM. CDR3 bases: TGTGCCAGCAGTTTAGATCCGGGCGAGCAGTACTTC. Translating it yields CASSLDPGEQYF.

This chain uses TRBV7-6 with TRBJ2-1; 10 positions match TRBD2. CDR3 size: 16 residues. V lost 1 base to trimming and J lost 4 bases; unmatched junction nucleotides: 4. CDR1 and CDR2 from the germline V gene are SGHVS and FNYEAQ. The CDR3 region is CASSLDLAGGYNEQFF. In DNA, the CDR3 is TGTGCCAGCAGCTTAGATTTAGCGGGAGGATACAATGAGCAGTTCTTC.

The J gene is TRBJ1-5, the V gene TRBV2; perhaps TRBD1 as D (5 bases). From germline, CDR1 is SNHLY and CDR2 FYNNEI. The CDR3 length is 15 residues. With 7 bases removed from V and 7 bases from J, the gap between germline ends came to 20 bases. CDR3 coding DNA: TGTGCCAGCACCGGGCAGGGAATAAGACGGCAGCCCCAGCATTTT. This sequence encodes CASTGQGIRRQPQHF. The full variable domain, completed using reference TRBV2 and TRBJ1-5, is EPEVTQTPSHQVTQMGQEVILRCVPISNHLYFYWYRQILGQKVEFLVSFYNNEISEKSEIFDDQFSVERPDGSNFTLKIRSTKLEDSAMYFCASTGQGIRRQPQHFGDGTRLSIL.

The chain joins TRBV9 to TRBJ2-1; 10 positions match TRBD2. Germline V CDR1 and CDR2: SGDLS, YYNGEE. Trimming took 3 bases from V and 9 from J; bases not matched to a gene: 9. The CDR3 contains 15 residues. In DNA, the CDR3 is TGTGCCAGCAGCGCCAGCGGGAGGGCCCTTGGTGAGCAGTTCTTC. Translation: CASSASGRALGEQFF.

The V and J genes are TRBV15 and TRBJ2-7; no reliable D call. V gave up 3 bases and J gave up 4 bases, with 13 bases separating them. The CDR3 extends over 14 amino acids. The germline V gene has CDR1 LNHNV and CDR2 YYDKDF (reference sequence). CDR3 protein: CATSRGGALYEQYF. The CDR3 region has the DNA TGTGCCACCAGCAGGGGTGGAGCCCTATACGAGCAGTACTTC.

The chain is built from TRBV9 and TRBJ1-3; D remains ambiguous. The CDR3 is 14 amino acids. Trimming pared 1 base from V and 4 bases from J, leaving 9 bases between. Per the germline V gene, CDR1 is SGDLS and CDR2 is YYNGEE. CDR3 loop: CASSVSPGGNTIYF. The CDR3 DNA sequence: TGTGCCAGCAGCGTAAGCCCCGGGGGAAACACCATATATTTT.

CDR3 in DNA: TGCAGTGTAGGGGGCGATGAAAAACTGTTTTTT. This gives the protein CSVGGDEKLFF. The gene calls are TRBV20-1 and TRBJ1-4; 7 nucleotides match TRBD1. This CDR3 is built from 11 residues. The V gene's germline CDR1 is DFQATT and CDR2 SNEGSKA (reference sequence). The J segment lost 6 bases and the V segment lost 7 bases, leaving 2 bases of the junction unmatched.

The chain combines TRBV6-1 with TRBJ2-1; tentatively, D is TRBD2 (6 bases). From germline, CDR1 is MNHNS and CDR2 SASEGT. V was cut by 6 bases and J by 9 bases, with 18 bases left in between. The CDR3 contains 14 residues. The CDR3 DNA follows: TGTGCCAGCAGGTTAATGACTAGTTTTGGTGAGCAGTTCTTC. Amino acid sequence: CASRLMTSFGEQFF.

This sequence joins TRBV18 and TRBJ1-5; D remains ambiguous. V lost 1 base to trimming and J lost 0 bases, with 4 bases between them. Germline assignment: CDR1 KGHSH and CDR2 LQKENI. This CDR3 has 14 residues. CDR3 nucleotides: TGTGCCAGCTCACCACGGGGTAGCAATCAGCCCCAGCATTTT. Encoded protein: CASSPRGSNQPQHF.

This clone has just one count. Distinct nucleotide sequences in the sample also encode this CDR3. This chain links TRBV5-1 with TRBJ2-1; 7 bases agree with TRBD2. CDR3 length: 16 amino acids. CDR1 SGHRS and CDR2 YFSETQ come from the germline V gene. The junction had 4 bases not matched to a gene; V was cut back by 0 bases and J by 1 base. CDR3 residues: CASSLEAGSSYNEQFF. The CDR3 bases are TGCGCCAGCAGCTTGGAAGCGGGATCTTCCTACAATGAGCAGTTCTTC.

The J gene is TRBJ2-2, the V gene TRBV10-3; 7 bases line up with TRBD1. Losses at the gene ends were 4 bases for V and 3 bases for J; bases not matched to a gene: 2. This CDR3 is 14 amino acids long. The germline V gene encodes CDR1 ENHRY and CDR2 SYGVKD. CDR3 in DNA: TGTGCCATCAGTGTAGACAGGGACACCGGGGAGCTGTTTTTT. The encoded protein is CAISVDRDTGELFF.

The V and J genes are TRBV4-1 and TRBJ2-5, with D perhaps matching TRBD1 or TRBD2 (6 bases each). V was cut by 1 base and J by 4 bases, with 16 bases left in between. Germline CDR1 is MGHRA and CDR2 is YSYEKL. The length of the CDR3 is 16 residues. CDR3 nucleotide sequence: TGCGCCAGCAGCCAAGGGGGAGCCGAGGGGGGAGAGACCCAGTACTTC. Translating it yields CASSQGGAEGGETQYF.

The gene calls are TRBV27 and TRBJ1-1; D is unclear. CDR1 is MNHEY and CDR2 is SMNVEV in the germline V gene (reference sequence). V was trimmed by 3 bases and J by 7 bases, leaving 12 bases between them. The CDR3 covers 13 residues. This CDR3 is CASSFPGRSEAFF. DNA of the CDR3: TGTGCCAGCAGTTTTCCCGGACGGAGTGAAGCTTTCTTT.

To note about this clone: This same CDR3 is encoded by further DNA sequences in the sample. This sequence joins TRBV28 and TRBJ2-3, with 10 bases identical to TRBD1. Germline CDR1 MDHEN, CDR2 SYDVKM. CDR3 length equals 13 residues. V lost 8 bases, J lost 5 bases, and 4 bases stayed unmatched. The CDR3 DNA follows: TGTGCCAGCCGGACAGGGGGGATAGATACGCAGTATTTT. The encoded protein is CASRTGGIDTQYF. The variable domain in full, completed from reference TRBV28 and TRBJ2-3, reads DVKVTQSSRYLVKRTGEKVFLECVQDMDHENMFWYRQDPGLGLRLIYFSYDVKMKEKGDIPEGYSVSREKKERFSLILESASTNQTSMYLCASRTGGIDTQYFGPGTRLTVL.

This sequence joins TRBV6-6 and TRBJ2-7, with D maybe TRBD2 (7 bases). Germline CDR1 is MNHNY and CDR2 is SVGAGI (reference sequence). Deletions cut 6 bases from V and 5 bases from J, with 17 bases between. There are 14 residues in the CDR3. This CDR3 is CASRQGLTLHEQYF. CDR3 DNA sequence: TGTGCCAGCAGACAGGGACTAACCCTCCACGAGCAGTACTTC.

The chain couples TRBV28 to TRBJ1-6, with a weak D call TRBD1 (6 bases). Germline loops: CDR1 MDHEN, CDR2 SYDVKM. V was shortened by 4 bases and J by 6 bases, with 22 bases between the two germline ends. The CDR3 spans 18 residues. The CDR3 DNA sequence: TGTGCCAGCAGTTCAACAATCGGACAGCCCGTGATTAATTCACCCCTCCACTTT. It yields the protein CASSSTIGQPVINSPLHF.

The CDR3 here is CASSPRGGVGQETQYF. CDR3 nucleotide sequence: TGTGCCAGCAGCCCCCGGGGAGGGGTTGGCCAAGAGACCCAGTACTTC. This chain joins TRBV5-4 and TRBJ2-5; 7 positions agree with TRBD2. This CDR3 contains 16 residues. V was clipped by 4 bases and J by 1 base; unmatched bases: 10. The germline V gene encodes CDR1 SGHNT and CDR2 YYREEE (reference sequence).

As DNA, the CDR3 is TGTGCCAGCAGTTACTCGAACCGGCCGAACACTGAAGCTTTCTTT. Amino acid sequence: CASSYSNRPNTEAFF. This chain links TRBV6-6 with TRBJ1-1; D remains ambiguous. CDR1 and CDR2 from the germline V gene are MNHNY and SVGAGI (reference sequence). This CDR3 comprises 15 residues. Trimming took off 0 bases at V and 1 base at J, with 9 bases between the two ends.

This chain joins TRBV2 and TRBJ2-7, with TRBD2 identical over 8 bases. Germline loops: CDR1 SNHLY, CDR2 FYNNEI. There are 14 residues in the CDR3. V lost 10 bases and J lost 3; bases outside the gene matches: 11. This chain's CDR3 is CATVERERSYEQYF. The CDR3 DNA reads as TGTGCCACTGTTGAGCGGGAGCGTAGCTACGAGCAGTACTTC.

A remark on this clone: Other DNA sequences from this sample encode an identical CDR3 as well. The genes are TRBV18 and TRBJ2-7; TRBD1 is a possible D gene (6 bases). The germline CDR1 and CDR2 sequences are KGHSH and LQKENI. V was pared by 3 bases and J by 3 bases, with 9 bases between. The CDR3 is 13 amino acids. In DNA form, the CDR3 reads TGTGCCAGCTCACCGGACAGACACTACGAGCAGTACTTC. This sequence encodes CASSPDRHYEQYF.

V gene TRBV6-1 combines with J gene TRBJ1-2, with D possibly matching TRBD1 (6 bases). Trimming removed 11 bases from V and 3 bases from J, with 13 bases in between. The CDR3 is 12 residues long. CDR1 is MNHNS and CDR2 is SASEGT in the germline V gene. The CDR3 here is CAGRGLDYGYTF. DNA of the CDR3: TGTGCCGGCCGGGGGCTGGACTATGGCTACACCTTC.

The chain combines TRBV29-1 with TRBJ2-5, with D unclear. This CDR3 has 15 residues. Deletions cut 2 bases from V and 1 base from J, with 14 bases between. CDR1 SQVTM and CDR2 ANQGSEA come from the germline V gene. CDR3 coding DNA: TGCAGCGTTGAATGGGTACTCGGCCCCCAAGAGACCCAGTACTTC. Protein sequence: CSVEWVLGPQETQYF. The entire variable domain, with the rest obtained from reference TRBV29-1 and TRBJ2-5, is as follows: SAVISQKPSRDICQRGTSLTIQCQVDSQVTMMFWYRQQPGQSLTLIATANQGSEATYESGFVIDKFPISRPNLTFSTLTVSNMSPEDSSIYLCSVEWVLGPQETQYFGPGTRLLVL.

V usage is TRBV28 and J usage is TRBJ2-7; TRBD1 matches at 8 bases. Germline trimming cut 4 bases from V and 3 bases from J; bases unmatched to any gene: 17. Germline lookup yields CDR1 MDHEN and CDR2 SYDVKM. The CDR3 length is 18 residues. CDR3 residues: CASSSGGPGTGYLYEQYF. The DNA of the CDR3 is TGTGCCAGCAGTTCAGGGGGACCCGGGACAGGTTACCTCTACGAGCAGTACTTC.

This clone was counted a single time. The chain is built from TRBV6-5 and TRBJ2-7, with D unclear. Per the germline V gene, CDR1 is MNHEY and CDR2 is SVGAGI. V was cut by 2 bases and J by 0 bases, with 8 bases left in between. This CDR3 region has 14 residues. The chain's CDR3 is CASSYPDGSYEQYF. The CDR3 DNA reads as TGTGCCAGCAGTTACCCGGACGGCTCCTACGAGCAGTACTTC.

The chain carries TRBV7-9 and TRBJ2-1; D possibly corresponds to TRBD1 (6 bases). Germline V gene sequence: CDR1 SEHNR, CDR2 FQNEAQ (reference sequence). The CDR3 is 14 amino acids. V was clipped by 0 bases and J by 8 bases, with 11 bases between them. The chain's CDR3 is CASSLAQTGHEQFF. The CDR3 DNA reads TGTGCCAGCAGCTTAGCCCAAACAGGGCATGAGCAGTTCTTC.